Listed here are 16 T cell receptor beta chains from one sample, sequenced in a study of patients and donors after allogeneic stem cell transplantation. Via MiXCR, TCRdb re-called the RT-PCR reads, giving one row per CDR3 protein. The sample yields about a million distinct CDR3 sequences, roughly 17% seen once. The sample consisted of blood, either unsorted or a sorted T cell fraction (not recorded which). These receptors were collected from a human donor who was either an allogeneic HSCT recipient or a stem cell or donor lymphocyte infusion donor (not recorded which). It is not recorded whose cells these are; they may come from a transplant donor.

In this sample, this clonotype turned up a few times. The chain carries TRBV11-3 and TRBJ2-1; tentative D call: TRBD1 (5 bases). Germline V CDR1 and CDR2: SGHNT, YENEEA. V lost 5 bases, J lost 4 bases, and 12 bases lay in between. CDR3 length: 14 amino acids. The CDR3 loop is CASSQYDRYNEQFF. The DNA of the CDR3 is TGTGCCAGCAGCCAATACGACAGATACAATGAGCAGTTCTTC.

This clonotype turned up a few times. Here the CDR3 DNA reads TGTGCCAGCAGGAAGCCGGGACTAGCGGGATCAGGTGAGCAGTTCTTC. Translating gives CASRKPGLAGSGEQFF. The chain is built from TRBV12-3 or TRBV12-4 and TRBJ2-1; 13 bases are shared with TRBD2. The V segment lost 6 bases and the J segment 9 bases; nucleotides outside the gene matches: 11. The CDR3 spans 16 residues.

The table lists this clonotype with a few counts. This chain links TRBV3-1 with TRBJ2-7; TRBD2 is a possible D gene (5 bases). Deletions cut 4 bases from V and 2 bases from J, with 12 bases between. Germline-derived CDR1 and CDR2 are LGHDT and YNNKEL (reference sequence). CDR3 size: 14 residues. The CDR3 nucleotides are TGTGCCAGCAGCCGACGGACTTTTCCCTACGAGCAGTACTTC. Translating it yields CASSRRTFPYEQYF.

The chain couples TRBV9 to TRBJ2-7; D possibly corresponds to TRBD2 (6 bases). This CDR3 comprises 18 residues. V was clipped by 4 bases and J by 0 bases, with 23 bases between them. The germline V gene encodes CDR1 SGDLS and CDR2 YYNGEE. The DNA for the CDR3 is TGTGCCAGCAGCTCACACCACACCGGGACTCTTAGCTCCTACGAGCAGTACTTC. Amino acid sequence: CASSSHHTGTLSSYEQYF.

This clonotype was detected only a few times. The rearrangement links TRBV9 to TRBJ1-1; unclear D gene. This CDR3 contains 14 residues. V lost 0 bases and J 0 bases, leaving 6 bases between the germline ends. CDR1 and CDR2 (germline): SGDLS, YYNGEE. This chain's CDR3 is CASSVEGLNTEAFF. Written as DNA, the CDR3 is TGTGCCAGCAGCGTAGAGGGCCTGAACACTGAAGCTTTCTTT.

The chain combines TRBV3-1 with TRBJ2-7; D is perhaps TRBD2 (5 bases). Germline assignment: CDR1 LGHDT and CDR2 YNNKEL (reference sequence). V lost 0 bases and J lost 2, with 8 bases in between. This CDR3 comprises 14 residues. The CDR3 is CASSQEPGAYEQYF. The CDR3 DNA sequence: TGTGCCAGCAGCCAAGAACCCGGGGCCTACGAGCAGTACTTC.

This clonotype was counted a few times. This chain links TRBV18 with TRBJ1-5; unclear D gene. Germline V gives CDR1 KGHSH, CDR2 LQKENI. CDR3 size: 15 residues. The V and J ends lost 2 bases and 6 bases respectively, with 14 bases between them. This chain's CDR3 is CASSPSDLRGQPQHF. The CDR3 nucleotides read TGTGCCAGCTCACCATCGGACCTCCGGGGTCAGCCCCAGCATTTT.

This clonotype was detected a few times. The chain is built from TRBV7-2 and TRBJ2-5; 11 bases map to TRBD2. Germline CDR1 SGHTA, CDR2 FQGNSA. V lost 1 base, J lost 11 bases, and 6 bases stayed unmatched. The CDR3 is made up of 14 amino acids. The CDR3 DNA reads TGTGCCAGCAGCTTAGTTTCGACTAGCGGGGTTCAGTACTTC. This sequence encodes CASSLVSTSGVQYF.

The chain carries TRBV6-5 and TRBJ1-1; D call uncertain. Per the germline V gene, CDR1 is MNHEY and CDR2 is SVGAGI. The CDR3 is 12 residues long. Trimming pared 2 bases from V and 6 bases from J, leaving 7 bases between. Here the CDR3 reads CASSYVRAEAFF. Here the CDR3 DNA reads TGTGCCAGCAGTTACGTGCGTGCTGAAGCTTTCTTT.

The CDR3 reads CASSLRAVAGNTF. The CDR3 coding sequence is TGTGCCAGCAGTTTAAGGGCGGTGGCCGGGAACACCTTC. The chain uses TRBV12-3 or TRBV12-4 and TRBJ1-2; D is unclear. Between the trimmed V and J ends, which lost 2 bases and 12 bases, there was a span of 16 bases. This CDR3 comprises 13 residues.

The V and J genes are TRBV12-3 or TRBV12-4 and TRBJ1-1, with TRBD1 as a possible D gene (6 bases). Trimming removed 5 bases at V and 6 bases at J, with 16 bases between. The CDR3 length is 14 residues. The CDR3 here is CASSIYRDGSEAFF. The CDR3 DNA reads as TGTGCCAGCAGTATATACAGGGATGGTTCTGAAGCTTTCTTT.

This clonotype was counted ten times or more. The chain links TRBV12-3 or TRBV12-4 to TRBJ2-5, with 8 bases identical to TRBD1. The V gene end was trimmed by 6 bases and the J gene end by 1 base; junction bases not matched to a gene: 7. The CDR3 has 15 amino acids. The CDR3 DNA is TGTGCCAGCAGCGAAGGACAGGGCCCCCAAGAGACCCAGTACTTC. The encoded protein is CASSEGQGPQETQYF.

The V gene is TRBV6-5, the J gene TRBJ2-1, with 15 bases that match TRBD2. From germline, CDR1 is MNHEY and CDR2 SVGAGI. CDR3 size: 16 residues. J gave up 5 bases and V 4 bases, and 3 bases lay outside the gene matches. CDR3 loop: CASSFGLAGGDNEQFF. The CDR3 nucleotides are TGTGCCAGCAGTTTCGGACTAGCGGGAGGGGACAATGAGCAGTTCTTC.

V is TRBV4-2 and J is TRBJ1-1; 7 positions match TRBD1. J lost 11 bases, V lost 2 bases, and 5 bases had no gene match. The germline gives CDR1 LGHNA, CDR2 YNFKEQ. The CDR3 extends over 12 amino acids. CDR3 amino acids: CASSQRQGTAFF. The CDR3 nucleotides read TGTGCCAGCAGCCAACGACAGGGCACGGCTTTCTTT.

The rearrangement uses TRBV24-1 and TRBJ2-7; D ambiguous. With 4 bases removed from V and 3 bases from J, the gap between germline ends came to 9 bases. The germline gives CDR1 KGHDR, CDR2 SFDVKD. This CDR3 comprises 13 residues. The CDR3 bases are TGTGCCACCAGTGACCGGTTGCGCTACGAGCAGTACTTC. Encoded protein: CATSDRLRYEQYF.

This chain connects TRBV6-2 or TRBV6-3 to TRBJ1-1; D is unresolved. CDR1 MNHEY and CDR2 SVGEGT come from the germline V gene. CDR3 length: 14 amino acids. Trimming removed 2 bases at V and 5 bases at J, with 12 bases between. The CDR3 DNA sequence: TGTGCCAGCAGTTACATTACCGGCCGGACTGAAGCTTTCTTT. Protein sequence: CASSYITGRTEAFF.